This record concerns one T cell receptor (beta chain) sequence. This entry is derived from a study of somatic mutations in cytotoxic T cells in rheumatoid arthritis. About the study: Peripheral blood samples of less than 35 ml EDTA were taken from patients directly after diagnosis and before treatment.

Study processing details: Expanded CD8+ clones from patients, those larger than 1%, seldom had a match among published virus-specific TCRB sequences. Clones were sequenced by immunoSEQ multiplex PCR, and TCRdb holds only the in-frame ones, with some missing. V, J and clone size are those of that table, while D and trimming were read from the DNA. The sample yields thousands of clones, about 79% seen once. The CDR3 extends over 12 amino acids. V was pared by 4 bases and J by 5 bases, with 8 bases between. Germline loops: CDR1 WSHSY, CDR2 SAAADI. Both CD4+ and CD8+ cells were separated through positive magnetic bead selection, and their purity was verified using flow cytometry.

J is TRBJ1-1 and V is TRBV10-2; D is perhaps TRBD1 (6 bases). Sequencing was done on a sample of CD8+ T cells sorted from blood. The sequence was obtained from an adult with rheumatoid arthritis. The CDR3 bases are TGCGCCAGCAGTGGAGGGGGAACTGAAGCTTTCTTT. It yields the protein CASSGGGTEAFF.